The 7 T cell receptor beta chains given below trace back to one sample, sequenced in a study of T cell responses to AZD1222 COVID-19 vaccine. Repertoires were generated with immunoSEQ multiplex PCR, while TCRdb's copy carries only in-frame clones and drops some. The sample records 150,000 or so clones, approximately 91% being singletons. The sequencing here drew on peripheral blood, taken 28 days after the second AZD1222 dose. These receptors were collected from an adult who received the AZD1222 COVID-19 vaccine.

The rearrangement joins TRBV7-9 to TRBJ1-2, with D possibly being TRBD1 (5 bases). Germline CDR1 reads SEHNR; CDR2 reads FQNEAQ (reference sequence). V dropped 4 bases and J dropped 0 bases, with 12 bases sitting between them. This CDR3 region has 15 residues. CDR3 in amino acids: CASSSQGYANYGYTF. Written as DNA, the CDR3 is TGTGCCAGCAGCTCCCAGGGATACGCTAACTATGGCTACACCTTC.

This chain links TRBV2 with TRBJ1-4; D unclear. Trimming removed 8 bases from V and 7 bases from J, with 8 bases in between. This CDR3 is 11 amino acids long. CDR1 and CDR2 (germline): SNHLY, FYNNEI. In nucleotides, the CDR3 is TGTGCCAGCGTGGAGGGTGAAAAACTGTTTTTT. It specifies CASVEGEKLFF.

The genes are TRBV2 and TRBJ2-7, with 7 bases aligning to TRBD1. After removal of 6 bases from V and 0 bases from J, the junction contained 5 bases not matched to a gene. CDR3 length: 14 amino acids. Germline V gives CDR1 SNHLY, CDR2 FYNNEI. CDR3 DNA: TGTGCCAGCAGGTGGGACAGCCTCTCCTACGAGCAGTACTTC. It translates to CASRWDSLSYEQYF.

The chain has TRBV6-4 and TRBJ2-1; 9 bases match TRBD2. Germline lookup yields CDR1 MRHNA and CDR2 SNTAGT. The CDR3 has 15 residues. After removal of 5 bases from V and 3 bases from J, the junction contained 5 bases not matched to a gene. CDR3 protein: CASSRLAEGYNEQFF. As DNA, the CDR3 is TGTGCCAGCAGTCGACTAGCGGAGGGCTACAATGAGCAGTTCTTC.

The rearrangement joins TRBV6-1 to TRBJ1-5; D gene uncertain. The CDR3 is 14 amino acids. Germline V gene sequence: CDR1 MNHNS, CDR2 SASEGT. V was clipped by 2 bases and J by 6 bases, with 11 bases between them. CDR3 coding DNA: TGTGCCAGCAGTGAATCGCAGGTTTCTCAGCCCCAGCATTTT. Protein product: CASSESQVSQPQHF.

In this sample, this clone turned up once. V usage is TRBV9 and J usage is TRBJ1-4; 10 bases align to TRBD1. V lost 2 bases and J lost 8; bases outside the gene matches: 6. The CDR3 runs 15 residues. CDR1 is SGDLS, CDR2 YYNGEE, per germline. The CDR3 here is CASSVSGTGVEKLFF. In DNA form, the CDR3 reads TGTGCCAGCAGCGTGTCCGGGACAGGGGTAGAAAAACTGTTTTTT.

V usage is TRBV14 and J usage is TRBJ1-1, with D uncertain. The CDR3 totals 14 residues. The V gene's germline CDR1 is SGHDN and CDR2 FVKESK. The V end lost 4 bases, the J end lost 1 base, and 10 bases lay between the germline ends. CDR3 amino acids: CASSLSHSNTEAFF. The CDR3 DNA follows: TGTGCCAGCAGCCTGTCCCACTCGAACACTGAAGCTTTCTTT.